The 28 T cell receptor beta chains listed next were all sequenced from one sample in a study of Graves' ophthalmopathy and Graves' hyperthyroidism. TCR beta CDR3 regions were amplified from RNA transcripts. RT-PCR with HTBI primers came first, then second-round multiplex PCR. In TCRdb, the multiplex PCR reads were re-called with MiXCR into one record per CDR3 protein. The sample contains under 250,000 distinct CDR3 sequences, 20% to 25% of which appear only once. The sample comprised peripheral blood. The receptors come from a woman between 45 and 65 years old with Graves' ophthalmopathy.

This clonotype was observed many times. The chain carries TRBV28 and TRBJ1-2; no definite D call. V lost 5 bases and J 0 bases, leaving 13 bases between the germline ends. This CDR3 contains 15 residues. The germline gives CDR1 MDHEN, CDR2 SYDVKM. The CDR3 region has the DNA TGTGCCAGCAGTGCTCCGGGCCGAGCTAACTATGGCTACACCTTC. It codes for CASSAPGRANYGYTF.

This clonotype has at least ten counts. This CDR3 reads CASSYFDRANTEAFF. The CDR3 DNA sequence: TGCGCCAGCAGCTATTTCGACAGGGCGAACACTGAAGCTTTCTTT. The J gene is TRBJ1-1, the V gene TRBV5-1; 7 bases are a match to TRBD1. The trim removed 3 bases at V and 1 base at J, leaving 6 bases unmatched. Germline assignment: CDR1 SGHRS and CDR2 YFSETQ. The CDR3 sequence is 15 residues long. Full variable domain (outside the CDR3, taken from reference TRBV5-1 and TRBJ1-1): KAGVTQTPRYLIKTRGQQVTLSCSPISGHRSVSWYQQTPGQGLQFLFEYFSETQRNKGNFPGRFSGRQFSNSRSEMNVSTLELGDSALYLCASSYFDRANTEAFFGQGTRLTVV.

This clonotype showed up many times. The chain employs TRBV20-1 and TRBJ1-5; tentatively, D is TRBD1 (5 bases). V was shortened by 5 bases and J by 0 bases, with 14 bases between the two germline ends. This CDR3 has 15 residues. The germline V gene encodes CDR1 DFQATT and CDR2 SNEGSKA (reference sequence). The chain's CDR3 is CSASPGRNSNQPQHF. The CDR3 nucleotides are TGCAGTGCTTCACCGGGACGGAATAGCAATCAGCCCCAGCATTTT.

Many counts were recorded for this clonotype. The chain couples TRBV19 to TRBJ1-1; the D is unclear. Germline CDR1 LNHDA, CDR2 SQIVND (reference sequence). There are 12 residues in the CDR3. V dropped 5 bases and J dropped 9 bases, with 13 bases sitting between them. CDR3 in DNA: TGTGCCAGTAGTTTTCTTAACGGGAAAGCTTTCTTT. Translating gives CASSFLNGKAFF.

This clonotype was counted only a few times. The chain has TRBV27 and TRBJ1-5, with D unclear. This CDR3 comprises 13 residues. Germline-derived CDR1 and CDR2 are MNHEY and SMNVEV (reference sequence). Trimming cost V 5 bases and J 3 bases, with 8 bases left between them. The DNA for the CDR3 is TGTGCCAGCAGTCTTATCCCCAATCAGCCCCAGCATTTT. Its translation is CASSLIPNQPQHF.

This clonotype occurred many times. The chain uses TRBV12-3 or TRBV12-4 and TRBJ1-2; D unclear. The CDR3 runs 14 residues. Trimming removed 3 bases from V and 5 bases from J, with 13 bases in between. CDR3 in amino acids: CASSFSDGSYGYTF. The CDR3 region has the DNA TGTGCCAGCAGTTTCTCAGATGGTTCTTATGGCTACACCTTC.

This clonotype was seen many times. CDR3 amino acids: CAWNTGTSYEQYF. In DNA, the CDR3 is TGTGCCTGGAATACAGGGACCTCCTACGAGCAGTACTTC. The chain combines TRBV30 with TRBJ2-7; maybe TRBD1 (6 bases). The CDR3 totals 13 residues. From germline, CDR1 is GTSNPN and CDR2 SVGIG (reference sequence). Trimming removed 4 bases from V and 0 bases from J, with 10 bases in between.

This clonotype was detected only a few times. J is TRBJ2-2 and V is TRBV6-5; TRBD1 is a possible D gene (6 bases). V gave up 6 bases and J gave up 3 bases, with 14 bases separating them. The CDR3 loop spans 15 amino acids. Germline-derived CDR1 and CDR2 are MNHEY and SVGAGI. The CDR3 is CASRTGTIDTGELFF. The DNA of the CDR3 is TGTGCCAGCAGAACCGGGACAATCGACACCGGGGAGCTGTTTTTT.

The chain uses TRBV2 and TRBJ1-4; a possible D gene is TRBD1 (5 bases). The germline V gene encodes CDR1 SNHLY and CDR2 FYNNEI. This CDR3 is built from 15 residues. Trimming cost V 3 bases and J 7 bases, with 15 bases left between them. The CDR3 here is CASSEIGQGSEKLFF. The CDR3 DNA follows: TGTGCCAGCAGTGAGATCGGCCAGGGTAGTGAAAAACTGTTTTTT.

CDR3 nucleotide sequence: TGTGCCAGCTGTGGGACAGGGGGAGTCTACGAGCAGTACTTC. Amino acid sequence: CASCGTGGVYEQYF. This chain joins TRBV6-2 or TRBV6-3 and TRBJ2-7; 11 bases match TRBD1. Germline CDR1 is MNHEY and CDR2 is SVGEGT. Germline trimming cut 8 bases from V and 3 bases from J; bases unmatched to any gene: 6. CDR3 size: 14 residues.

In DNA form, the CDR3 reads TGTGCCAGCAGTTACCCCGTCTCGAGCTATGGCTACACCTTC. Residues: CASSYPVSSYGYTF. The chain carries TRBV6-2 or TRBV6-3 and TRBJ1-2; D unresolved. The CDR3 has 14 residues. Trimming removed 2 bases from V and 4 bases from J, with 11 bases in between. The V gene's germline CDR1 is MNHEY and CDR2 SVGEGT.

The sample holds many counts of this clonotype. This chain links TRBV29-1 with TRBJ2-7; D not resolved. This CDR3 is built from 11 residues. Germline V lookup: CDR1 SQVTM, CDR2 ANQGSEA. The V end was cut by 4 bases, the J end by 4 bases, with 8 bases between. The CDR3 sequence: CSVVRSYEQYF. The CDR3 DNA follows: TGCAGCGTTGTGCGGTCGTACGAGCAGTACTTC.

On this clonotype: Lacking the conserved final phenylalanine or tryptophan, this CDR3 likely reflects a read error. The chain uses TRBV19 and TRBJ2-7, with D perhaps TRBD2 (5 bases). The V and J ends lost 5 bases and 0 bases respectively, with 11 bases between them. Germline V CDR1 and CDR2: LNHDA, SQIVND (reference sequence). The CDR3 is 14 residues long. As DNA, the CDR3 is TGTGCCAGTAGTCAAGCGGCCGGCTCCTACGAGCAGTACCTC. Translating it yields CASSQAAGSYEQYL.

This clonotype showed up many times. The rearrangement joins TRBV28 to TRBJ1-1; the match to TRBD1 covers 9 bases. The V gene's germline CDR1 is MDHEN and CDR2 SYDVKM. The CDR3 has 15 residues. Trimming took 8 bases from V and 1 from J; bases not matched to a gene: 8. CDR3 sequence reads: CASRQGGAANTEAFF. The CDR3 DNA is TGTGCCAGCCGACAGGGGGGAGCGGCGAACACTGAAGCTTTCTTT.

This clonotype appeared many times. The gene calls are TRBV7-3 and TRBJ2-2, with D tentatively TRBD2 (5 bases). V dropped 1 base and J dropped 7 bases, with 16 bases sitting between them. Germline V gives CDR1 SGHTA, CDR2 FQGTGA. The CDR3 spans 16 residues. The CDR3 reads CASSLIRAGLGGELFF. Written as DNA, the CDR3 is TGTGCCAGCAGCTTAATCCGGGCGGGTTTAGGCGGGGAGCTGTTTTTT.

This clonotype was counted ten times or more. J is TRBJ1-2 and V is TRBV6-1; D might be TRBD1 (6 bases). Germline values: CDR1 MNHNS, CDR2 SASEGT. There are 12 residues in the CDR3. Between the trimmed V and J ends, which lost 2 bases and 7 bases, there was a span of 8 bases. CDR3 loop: CASSERTAGYTF. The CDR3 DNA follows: TGTGCCAGCAGTGAAAGGACAGCTGGCTACACCTTC.

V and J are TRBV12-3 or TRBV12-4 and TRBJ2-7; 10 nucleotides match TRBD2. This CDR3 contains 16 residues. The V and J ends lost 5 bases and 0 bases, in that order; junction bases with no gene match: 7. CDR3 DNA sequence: TGTGCCAGCAGTAGTAGCGGGAGGTCCAACTCCTACGAGCAGTACTTC. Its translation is CASSSSGRSNSYEQYF.

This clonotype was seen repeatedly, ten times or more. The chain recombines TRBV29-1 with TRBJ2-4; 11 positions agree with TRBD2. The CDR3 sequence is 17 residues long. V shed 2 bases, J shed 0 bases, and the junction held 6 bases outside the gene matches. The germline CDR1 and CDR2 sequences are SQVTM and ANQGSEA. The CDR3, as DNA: TGCAGCGTTGAAAACACCGGACTAGCGGGAGCCAAAAACATTCAGTACTTC. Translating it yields CSVENTGLAGAKNIQYF.

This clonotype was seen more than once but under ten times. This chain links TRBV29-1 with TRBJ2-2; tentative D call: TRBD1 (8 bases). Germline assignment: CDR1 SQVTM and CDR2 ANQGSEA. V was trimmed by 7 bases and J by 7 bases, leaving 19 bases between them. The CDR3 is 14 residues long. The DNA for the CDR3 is TGCAGCGCCTCCAGACAGGGGAGGGTCGGGGAGCTGTTTTTT. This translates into CSASRQGRVGELFF.

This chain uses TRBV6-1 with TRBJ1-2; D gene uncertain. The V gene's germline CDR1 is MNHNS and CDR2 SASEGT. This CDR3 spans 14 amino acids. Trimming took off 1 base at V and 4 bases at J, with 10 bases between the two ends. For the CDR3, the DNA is TGTGCCAGCAGTGAAGAGTTGTCAGTCTATGGCTACACCTTC. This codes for CASSEELSVYGYTF.

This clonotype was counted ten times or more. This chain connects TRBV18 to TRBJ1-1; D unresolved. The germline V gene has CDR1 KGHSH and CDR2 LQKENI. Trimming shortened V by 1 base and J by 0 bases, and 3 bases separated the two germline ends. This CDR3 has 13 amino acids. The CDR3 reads CASSPLVNTEAFF. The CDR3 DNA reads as TGTGCCAGCTCACCACTCGTGAACACTGAAGCTTTCTTT. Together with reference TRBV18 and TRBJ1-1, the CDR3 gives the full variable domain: NAGVMQNPRHLVRRRGQEARLRCSPMKGHSHVYWYRQLPEEGLKFMVYLQKENIIDESGMPKERFSAEFPKEGPSILRIQQVVRGDSAAYFCASSPLVNTEAFFGQGTRLTVV.

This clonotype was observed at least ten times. CDR3 sequence (DNA): TGCGCCAGCACCTTTGCCGCGGACGGGGAGCTGTTTTTT. This codes for CASTFAADGELFF. The gene calls are TRBV5-1 and TRBJ2-2; D remains unclear. Germline-derived CDR1 and CDR2 are SGHRS and YFSETQ. This CDR3 is built from 13 residues. Between the trimmed V and J ends, which lost 6 bases and 7 bases, there was a span of 13 bases.

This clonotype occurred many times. CDR3 in amino acids: CASSHLLQGRKDYGYTF. The DNA for the CDR3 is TGTGCCAGTAGCCACCTACTACAGGGGAGGAAGGACTATGGCTACACCTTC. The rearrangement links TRBV19 to TRBJ1-2; the match to TRBD1 covers 7 bases. The V segment lost 6 bases and the J segment 3 bases; nucleotides outside the gene matches: 16. This CDR3 region has 17 residues. Germline lookup yields CDR1 LNHDA and CDR2 SQIVND (reference sequence).

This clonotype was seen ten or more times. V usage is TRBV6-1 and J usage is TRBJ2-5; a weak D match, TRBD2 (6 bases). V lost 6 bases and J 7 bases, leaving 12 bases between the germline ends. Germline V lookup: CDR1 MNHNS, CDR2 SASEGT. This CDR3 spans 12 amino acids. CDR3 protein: CASSGGKGTQYF. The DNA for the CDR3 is TGTGCCAGCAGCGGCGGGAAAGGGACCCAGTACTTC.

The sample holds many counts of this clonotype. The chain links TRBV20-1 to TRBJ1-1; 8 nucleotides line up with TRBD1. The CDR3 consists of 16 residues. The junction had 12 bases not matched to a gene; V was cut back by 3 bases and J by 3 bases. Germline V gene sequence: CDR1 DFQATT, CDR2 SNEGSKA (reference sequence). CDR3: CSASTRGPLTYTEAFF. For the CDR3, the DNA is TGCAGTGCTAGTACCAGGGGGCCACTCACTTACACTGAAGCTTTCTTT.

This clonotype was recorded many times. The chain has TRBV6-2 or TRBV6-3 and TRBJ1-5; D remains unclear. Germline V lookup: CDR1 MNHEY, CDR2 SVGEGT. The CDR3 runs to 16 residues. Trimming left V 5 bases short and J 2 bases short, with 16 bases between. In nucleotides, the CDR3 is TGTGCCAGCAGTAACCGACGGAGGGTCGGCAATCAGCCCCAGCATTTT. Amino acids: CASSNRRRVGNQPQHF.

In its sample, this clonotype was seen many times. The CDR3 DNA follows: TGTGCCAGCAGTGCGGGGGACAGGATCAATCAGCCCCAGCATTTT. It is translated as CASSAGDRINQPQHF. V and J are TRBV2 and TRBJ1-5; 8 bases are a match to TRBD1. CDR1 and CDR2 (germline): SNHLY, FYNNEI. V dropped 4 bases and J dropped 3; count of bases not matched to a gene: 5. This CDR3 is built from 15 residues.

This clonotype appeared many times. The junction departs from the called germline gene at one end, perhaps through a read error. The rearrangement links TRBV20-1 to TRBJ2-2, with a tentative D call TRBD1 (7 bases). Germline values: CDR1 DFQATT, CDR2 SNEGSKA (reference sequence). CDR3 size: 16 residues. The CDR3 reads CSARDPQGGGSGELSF. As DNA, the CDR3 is TGCAGTGCTAGAGATCCGCAGGGGGGAGGTTCCGGGGAGCTGTCTTTT.